Shown below are 10 T cell receptor beta chains from a single sample sequenced in a study of CD8+ T cells in alopecia areata. The treatment denotes: oral pan-JAK inhibitor, 5-10 mg twice daily. TCR sequencing used cDNA made by reverse transcription of extracted RNA. TCRdb keeps only in-frame clones here, not all; method: immunoSEQ multiplex PCR. The sample has about 160,000 clones; about three fifths are singletons. This sample comprised CD4+ T cells sorted from blood, obtained at week 4, from a patient treated with tofacitinib. The receptors shown here come from a human donor with alopecia areata.

The V gene is TRBV29-1, the J gene TRBJ1-4; 7 positions match TRBD1. This CDR3 contains 14 residues. J lost 3 bases, V lost 3 bases, and 4 bases had no gene match. Germline CDR1 SQVTM, CDR2 ANQGSEA. The CDR3 loop is CSVETDRPNEKLFF. The DNA for the CDR3 is TGCAGCGTTGAGACGGACAGGCCTAATGAAAAACTGTTTTTT.

The chain has TRBV30 and TRBJ2-3, with D possibly matching TRBD1 (6 bases). V lost 2 bases, J lost 1 base, and 13 bases lay in between. Germline CDR1 is GTSNPN and CDR2 is SVGIG (reference sequence). This CDR3 spans 15 amino acids. CDR3 in amino acids: CAWSTGNFGTDTQYF. The DNA for the CDR3 is TGTGCCTGGAGTACAGGGAATTTCGGCACAGATACGCAGTATTTT.

V and J are TRBV29-1 and TRBJ1-2, with no clear D. Trimming removed 3 bases from V and 6 bases from J, with 17 bases in between. Germline values: CDR1 SQVTM, CDR2 ANQGSEA. CDR3 length equals 14 residues. The CDR3 loop is CSVDPLGSPHGYTF. DNA of the CDR3: TGCAGCGTTGATCCTTTAGGTTCCCCTCATGGCTACACCTTC.

The rearrangement joins TRBV7-8 to TRBJ1-6; D call uncertain. This CDR3 is 15 amino acids long. Trimming shortened V by 10 bases and J by 0 bases, and 13 bases separated the two germline ends. CDR1 is SGHVS and CDR2 is FQNEAQ in the germline V gene. DNA of the CDR3: TGTGCCATCACCGGGGTTAGCTCCTATAATTCACCCCTCCACTTT. Amino acid sequence: CAITGVSSYNSPLHF.

This clone appeared once. V and J are TRBV5-1 and TRBJ1-6; D is unresolved. The CDR3 runs to 13 residues. V was clipped by 2 bases and J by 7 bases, with 7 bases between them. Germline CDR1 is SGHRS and CDR2 is YFSETQ. CDR3 DNA: TGCGCCAGCAGCTTCGGGGAAAATTCACCCCTCCACTTT. It specifies CASSFGENSPLHF.

The chain couples TRBV7-9 to TRBJ2-5; D might be TRBD1 or TRBD2, each matching 5 bases. The CDR3 spans 14 residues. Germline values: CDR1 SEHNR, CDR2 FQNEAQ (reference sequence). The V end lost 5 bases, the J end lost 5 bases, and 15 bases lay between the germline ends. For the CDR3, the DNA is TGTGCCAGCAGCCGGGACCCCCTTGGGGAGACCCAGTACTTC. Translation gives CASSRDPLGETQYF.

The V gene is TRBV30, the J gene TRBJ1-1; D is unresolved. V was cut by 5 bases and J by 3 bases, with 13 bases left in between. The germline gives CDR1 GTSNPN, CDR2 SVGIG (reference sequence). This CDR3 has 13 residues. The DNA for the CDR3 is TGTGCCTGGTGCGGGGTCACGGACACTGAAGCTTTCTTT. This encodes CAWCGVTDTEAFF.

This chain joins TRBV30 and TRBJ2-2; D is possibly TRBD2 (5 bases). Germline CDR1 GTSNPN, CDR2 SVGIG (reference sequence). The CDR3 extends over 14 amino acids. V lost 3 bases, J lost 4 bases, and 12 bases lay in between. CDR3 protein: CAWRRGKTTGELFF. In nucleotides, the CDR3 is TGTGCCTGGAGACGAGGGAAGACCACCGGGGAGCTGTTTTTT. Together with reference TRBV30 and TRBJ2-2, the CDR3 gives the full variable domain: SQTIHQWPATLVQPVGSPLSLECTVEGTSNPNLYWYRQAAGRGLQLLFYSVGIGQISSEVPQNLSASRPQDRQFILSSKKLLLSDSGFYLCAWRRGKTTGELFFGEGSRLTVL.

V is TRBV29-1 and J is TRBJ1-1, with TRBD1 matching 10 bases. Germline values: CDR1 SQVTM, CDR2 ANQGSEA. The ends lost 7 bases at V and 1 base at J; junction bases unmatched: 3. This CDR3 is 13 amino acids long. The CDR3 DNA is TGCAGCGGATGGGACAGGGGGAACACTGAAGCTTTCTTT. It yields the protein CSGWDRGNTEAFF. Filled out from reference TRBV29-1 and TRBJ1-1, the complete variable domain reads SAVISQKPSRDICQRGTSLTIQCQVDSQVTMMFWYRQQPGQSLTLIATANQGSEATYESGFVIDKFPISRPNLTFSTLTVSNMSPEDSSIYLCSGWDRGNTEAFFGQGTRLTVV.

The chain links TRBV6-5 to TRBJ2-3; D ambiguous. Trimming cost V 6 bases and J 0 bases, with 7 bases left between them. Germline CDR1 reads MNHEY; CDR2 reads SVGAGI. This CDR3 has 13 amino acids. For the CDR3, the DNA is TGTGCCAGCAGACCCAGGAGCACAGATACGCAGTATTTT. This sequence encodes CASRPRSTDTQYF.